Sequencing of this T cell receptor beta chain was carried out in a study of cytomegalovirus exposure and HLA in healthy donors. Findings and caveats of the study: There were 150 to 200 TCR beta chains listed as cytomegalovirus-associated. It was reported in a later analysis that an Asian-associated ancestry cluster showed fewer N-insertions than the approximately 690-donor mean.

PCR involved 60 Vbeta and 13 Jbeta primers. The repertoire was sequenced with immunoSEQ multiplex PCR; TCRdb's copy has only in-frame clones and lacks some. Of about 120,000 clones in the sample, 70% to 80% were seen once. This clone has just one count. The antigen is unknown. The germline V gene has CDR1 SGHNT and CDR2 YYREEE (reference sequence). Losses at the gene ends were 4 bases for V and 1 base for J; bases not matched to a gene: 9. There are 17 residues in the CDR3. The rearrangement joins TRBV5-4 to TRBJ1-3; 9 bases are shared with TRBD1. Material for sequencing was PBMCs. The sequence was obtained from a woman aged 35 to 49 in good health and CMV-seropositive. Here the CDR3 reads CASSTPDRGSSGNTIYF. The DNA for the CDR3 is TGTGCCAGCAGCACCCCGGACAGGGGAAGTTCTGGAAACACCATATATTTT.